One sample yielded the 23 T cell receptor beta chains listed below, sequenced in a study of blood T cell repertoires in COVID-19. This table comes from immunoSEQ multiplex PCR, and its TCRdb copy is limited to in-frame clones, with some not included. The sample includes around 9,200 clones, around 85% of them seen just once. The sequenced material came from peripheral blood. These receptors came from a man between 60 and 75 years old with acute or convalescent COVID-19.

The chain is built from TRBV27 and TRBJ2-1, with D maybe TRBD2 (6 bases). This CDR3 has 15 amino acids. V was pared by 5 bases and J by 2 bases, with 13 bases between. Germline V gene data show CDR1 as MNHEY and CDR2 as SMNVEV (reference sequence). The CDR3 reads CASSPMGGAYNEQFF. DNA for the CDR3: TGTGCCAGCAGTCCCATGGGGGGAGCCTACAATGAGCAGTTCTTC.

This chain connects TRBV28 to TRBJ1-1; no firm D call. The CDR3 consists of 14 residues. The V and J ends lost 2 bases and 4 bases respectively, with 11 bases between them. Germline CDR1 MDHEN, CDR2 SYDVKM. Here the CDR3 reads CASSLTEDGTEAFF. The CDR3 nucleotides read TGTGCCAGCAGTTTAACTGAGGATGGCACTGAAGCTTTCTTT.

The J gene is TRBJ2-7, the V gene TRBV5-5; 7 nucleotides agree with TRBD2. Germline CDR1 reads SGHKS; CDR2 reads YYEKEE (reference sequence). The CDR3 covers 14 residues. V lost 5 bases to trimming and J lost 7 bases; unmatched junction nucleotides: 12. The CDR3 loop reads CASSSSGAYVEQYF. CDR3 coding DNA: TGTGCCAGCAGTTCCAGCGGGGCCTATGTGGAGCAGTACTTC.

This clone was observed once. The J gene is TRBJ2-3, the V gene TRBV29-1; D gene uncertain. The germline CDR1 and CDR2 sequences are SQVTM and ANQGSEA. Trimming shortened V by 6 bases and J by 6 bases, and 10 bases separated the two germline ends. The CDR3 runs to 11 residues. CDR3 region: CSVVSGDTQYF. The DNA for the CDR3 is TGCAGCGTCGTCTCCGGGGATACGCAGTATTTT.

The rearrangement links TRBV19 to TRBJ2-7; 8 bases line up with TRBD1. The germline V gene has CDR1 LNHDA and CDR2 SQIVND (reference sequence). V shed 7 bases, J shed 2 bases, and the junction held 10 bases outside the gene matches. CDR3 length: 15 amino acids. Here the CDR3 DNA reads TGTGCCAGTACTGGCAGGGGGCCCTTCACCTACGAGCAGTACTTC. It is translated as CASTGRGPFTYEQYF.

In its sample, this clone was seen a few times. The chain employs TRBV29-1 and TRBJ1-5; 8 bases map to TRBD1. This CDR3 region has 13 residues. CDR1 is SQVTM and CDR2 is ANQGSEA in the germline V gene. Losses at the gene ends were 6 bases for V and 3 bases for J; bases not matched to a gene: 4. CDR3 amino acids: CSVQTGVNQPQHF. In DNA, the CDR3 is TGCAGCGTCCAGACAGGGGTCAATCAGCCCCAGCATTTT.

V is TRBV5-4 and J is TRBJ2-2; D is perhaps TRBD1 (5 bases). Germline assignment: CDR1 SGHNT and CDR2 YYREEE (reference sequence). The CDR3 runs 15 residues. The V and J ends lost 2 bases and 5 bases respectively, with 13 bases between them. This chain's CDR3 is CASSFGQILTGELFF. Here the CDR3 DNA reads TGTGCCAGCAGCTTCGGACAAATCTTGACCGGGGAGCTGTTTTTT.

V is TRBV5-6 and J is TRBJ1-1; D call uncertain. V lost 0 bases and J 4 bases, leaving 10 bases between the germline ends. This CDR3 region has 14 residues. Germline CDR1 and CDR2: SGHDT and YYEEEE. The chain's CDR3 is CASSLAGVTTEAFF. The CDR3 DNA reads as TGTGCCAGCAGCTTGGCGGGAGTTACCACTGAAGCTTTCTTT.

The rearrangement links TRBV18 to TRBJ2-7; 15 bases are shared with TRBD2. Germline CDR1 reads KGHSH; CDR2 reads LQKENI. J lost 3 bases, V lost 6 bases, and 6 bases had no gene match. This CDR3 contains 16 residues. The CDR3: CASSPGLAGGGYEQYF. The CDR3 nucleotides read TGTGCCAGCTCCCCCGGACTAGCGGGAGGGGGCTACGAGCAGTACTTC.

The rearrangement uses TRBV15 and TRBJ1-2; 8 nucleotides line up with TRBD1. The CDR3 totals 14 residues. Trimming at V came to 0 bases and at J to 6 bases, leaving 3 bases not matched to a gene. Germline CDR1 LNHNV, CDR2 YYDKDF (reference sequence). In nucleotides, the CDR3 is TGTGCCACCAGCAGAGACAGGGGGCGGGATGGCTACACCTTC. It translates to CATSRDRGRDGYTF.

The chain recombines TRBV4-1 with TRBJ2-5, with 8 nucleotides matching TRBD1. This CDR3 is built from 15 residues. The V segment lost 0 bases and the J segment 7 bases; nucleotides outside the gene matches: 7. Germline V CDR1 and CDR2: MGHRA, YSYEKL. CDR3 sequence reads: CASSQEAGGAGTQYF. The DNA of the CDR3 is TGCGCCAGCAGCCAAGAAGCAGGGGGCGCAGGGACCCAGTACTTC.

V gene TRBV29-1 combines with J gene TRBJ1-2; a possible D gene is TRBD1 (6 bases). Germline V gene data show CDR1 as SQVTM and CDR2 as ANQGSEA. V lost 1 base, J lost 0 bases, and 9 bases lay in between. The length of the CDR3 is 14 residues. The CDR3 region has the DNA TGCAGCGTTGAAGTCAGGGGTCCTAACTATGGCTACACCTTC. Its protein product is CSVEVRGPNYGYTF.

The chain joins TRBV27 to TRBJ1-2, with a possible D match to TRBD1 (5 bases). The CDR3 runs 13 residues. In germline, CDR1 is MNHEY, CDR2 SMNVEV (reference sequence). With 6 bases removed from V and 1 base from J, the gap between germline ends came to 9 bases. CDR3 DNA: TGTGCCAGCAGCCGGACAAATAACTATGGCTACACCTTC. This sequence encodes CASSRTNNYGYTF.

The chain uses TRBV4-2 and TRBJ2-1, with a tentative D call TRBD1 (5 bases). CDR1 LGHNA and CDR2 YNFKEQ come from the germline V gene. Trimming cost V 3 bases and J 6 bases, with 18 bases left between them. The length of the CDR3 is 16 residues. In nucleotides, the CDR3 is TGTGCCAGCAGCCAGGAGCTCTCTCCTGGGGCCAATGAGCAGTTCTTC. This gives the protein CASSQELSPGANEQFF.

The J gene is TRBJ1-6, the V gene TRBV4-2; TRBD1 aligns across 10 bases. The CDR3 consists of 17 residues. In germline, CDR1 is LGHNA, CDR2 YNFKEQ. Germline trimming cut 1 base from V and 13 bases from J; bases unmatched to any gene: 13. The CDR3 sequence is CASSQVGQGVYSRPLHF. The DNA for the CDR3 is TGTGCCAGCAGCCAAGTAGGACAGGGGGTATATTCGCGGCCCCTCCACTTT.

The chain is built from TRBV14 and TRBJ1-2, with D perhaps matching TRBD1 (6 bases). Germline V CDR1 and CDR2: SGHDN, FVKESK. The CDR3 contains 14 residues. V shed 5 bases and J shed 2 bases, with 12 bases lying between them. CDR3 nucleotides: TGTGCCAGCAGCGCGGACAGCCTCAACTATGGCTACACCTTC. Translating it yields CASSADSLNYGYTF. The whole variable domain, filled in from reference TRBV14 and TRBJ1-2, reads EAGVTQFPSHSVIEKGQTVTLRCDPISGHDNLYWYRRVMGKEIKFLLHFVKESKQDESGMPNNRFLAERTGGTYSTLKVQPAELEDSGVYFCASSADSLNYGYTFGSGTRLTVV.

The chain is built from TRBV4-3 and TRBJ2-2; D might be TRBD2 (6 bases). The V gene's germline CDR1 is LGHNA and CDR2 YSLEER. Trimming took off 0 bases at V and 4 bases at J, with 18 bases between the two ends. The CDR3 length is 18 residues. CDR3 DNA: TGCGCCAGCAGCCAAGATATTAGTGGGGGGAGTGTCACCGGGGAGCTGTTTTTT. It translates to CASSQDISGGSVTGELFF.

The chain combines TRBV28 with TRBJ2-5; perhaps TRBD1 as D (5 bases). CDR3 length equals 14 residues. V lost 5 bases and J lost 3, with 13 bases in between. The germline gives CDR1 MDHEN, CDR2 SYDVKM. This CDR3 reads CASSAVTVKETQYF. For the CDR3, the DNA is TGTGCCAGCAGTGCCGTGACAGTAAAAGAGACCCAGTACTTC.

The chain combines TRBV19 with TRBJ2-7; 9 bases are a match to TRBD2. The CDR3 extends over 21 amino acids. V lost 0 bases, J lost 1 base, and 19 bases stayed unmatched. The germline CDR1 and CDR2 sequences are LNHDA and SQIVND (reference sequence). CDR3 in amino acids: CASSIELVWFAGGPQSYEQYF. The CDR3 DNA follows: TGTGCCAGTAGTATAGAGCTGGTTTGGTTCGCGGGAGGGCCCCAATCCTACGAGCAGTACTTC.

The V gene is TRBV10-3, the J gene TRBJ2-1; TRBD2 agrees at 8 bases. This CDR3 spans 15 amino acids. Unmatched junction bases numbered 7, after V lost 3 bases and J lost 6 bases. Germline CDR1 and CDR2: ENHRY and SYGVKD. CDR3 loop: CAISEGAGGLNEQFF. CDR3 bases: TGTGCCATCAGTGAAGGGGCGGGGGGACTCAATGAGCAGTTCTTC.

J is TRBJ2-1 and V is TRBV6-5, with 11 positions matching TRBD2. The V segment lost 7 bases and the J segment 9 bases; nucleotides outside the gene matches: 11. Germline CDR1 is MNHEY and CDR2 is SVGAGI. This CDR3 contains 15 residues. CDR3 amino acids: CASTILAGGSSEQFF. DNA of the CDR3: TGTGCCAGCACCATCCTAGCGGGAGGTTCCAGTGAGCAGTTCTTC.

This chain links TRBV5-6 with TRBJ2-7, with TRBD2 identical over 9 bases. J gave up 2 bases and V 7 bases, and 10 bases lay outside the gene matches. CDR3 size: 15 residues. Per the germline V gene, CDR1 is SGHDT and CDR2 is YYEEEE. CDR3 in DNA: TGTGCCAGCGACCTAGGTCTAGCGGGACCCTACGAGCAGTACTTC. It codes for CASDLGLAGPYEQYF.

The count of this clone is one. This sequence joins TRBV7-2 and TRBJ2-5; the D is unclear. CDR3 length: 16 amino acids. The germline V gene has CDR1 SGHTA and CDR2 FQGNSA. The ends were cut back, 3 bases at V and 1 base at J, with 15 bases in the middle. Written as DNA, the CDR3 is TGTGCCAGCAGCTTCGGGTCTAGGCGCATCCAAGAGACCCAGTACTTC. Encoded protein: CASSFGSRRIQETQYF.